Listed here are 14 T cell receptor beta chains from one sample, sequenced in a study of blood T cell repertoires in COVID-19. Clones were read by immunoSEQ multiplex PCR, and TCRdb kept only the in-frame ones, dropping some. The sample carries some 100,000 clones, 85% to 95% recorded once. The sample consisted of peripheral blood. The receptors derive from a woman aged 60 to 75 with active COVID-19.

This rearrangement joins TRBV6-5 to TRBJ2-2; perhaps TRBD1 as D (6 bases). The CDR3 spans 15 residues. V was cut by 5 bases and J by 4 bases, with 14 bases left in between. Germline CDR1 is MNHEY and CDR2 is SVGAGI. The DNA for the CDR3 is TGTGCCAGCAGTCCCCCGAAGGGGGTCACCGGGGAGCTGTTTTTT. Protein product: CASSPPKGVTGELFF.

The table lists this clone with a count of one. This rearrangement joins TRBV19 to TRBJ1-1; D is unresolved. The CDR3 consists of 11 residues. CDR1 and CDR2 from the germline V gene are LNHDA and SQIVND (reference sequence). Between the trimmed V and J ends, which lost 7 bases and 6 bases, there was a span of 9 bases. CDR3 in amino acids: CASISLAEAFF. The CDR3 DNA follows: TGTGCCAGTATAAGTTTAGCTGAAGCTTTCTTT.

The J gene is TRBJ1-5, the V gene TRBV28; D call uncertain. V was cut by 1 base and J by 7 bases, with 5 bases left in between. The CDR3 sequence is 12 residues long. Germline CDR1 is MDHEN and CDR2 is SYDVKM. CDR3 sequence (DNA): TGTGCCAGCAGTTTATACAAACAGCCCCAGCATTTT. Protein product: CASSLYKQPQHF.

This clone was counted a single time. The CDR3 DNA reads TGTGCCAGCGGCCTCCCACAAGAGACCCAGTACTTC. Its protein product is CASGLPQETQYF. The V and J genes are TRBV7-9 and TRBJ2-5; D is undetermined. This CDR3 has 12 amino acids. CDR1 is SEHNR and CDR2 is FQNEAQ in the germline V gene (reference sequence). Trimming cost V 8 bases and J 2 bases, with 9 bases left between them.

This chain links TRBV28 with TRBJ1-2; the D gene is possibly TRBD1 (5 bases). The CDR3 has 14 amino acids. The V and J ends lost 5 bases and 0 bases respectively, with 10 bases between them. Germline V lookup: CDR1 MDHEN, CDR2 SYDVKM. Written as DNA, the CDR3 is TGTGCCAGCAGTCCGCGGGACCCTAACTATGGCTACACCTTC. It encodes CASSPRDPNYGYTF.

V usage is TRBV15 and J usage is TRBJ2-2; 11 positions agree with TRBD2. V trimming: 3 bases; J trimming: 6 bases; junction bases outside the gene matches: 6. This CDR3 is 16 amino acids long. CDR1 and CDR2 from the germline V gene are LNHNV and YYDKDF (reference sequence). The CDR3 spells CATSRGSGRAPGELFF. In DNA form, the CDR3 reads TGTGCCACCAGCAGGGGTAGCGGGAGGGCACCCGGGGAGCTGTTTTTT.

This sequence joins TRBV5-4 and TRBJ2-4, with D maybe TRBD2 (6 bases). CDR1 and CDR2 (germline): SGHNT, YYREEE (reference sequence). V lost 0 bases and J 0 bases, leaving 10 bases between the germline ends. The CDR3 spans 16 residues. CDR3 bases: TGTGCCAGCAGCTTGGAAGGAGGGGTAGCCAAAAACATTCAGTACTTC. Its translation: CASSLEGGVAKNIQYF.

The chain is built from TRBV5-8 and TRBJ1-2; 7 positions agree with TRBD1. CDR1 is SGHTS, CDR2 YDEGEE, per germline. After removal of 3 bases from V and 4 bases from J, the junction contained 9 bases not matched to a gene. The CDR3 runs 15 residues. The CDR3 nucleotides read TGTGCCAGCAGCTCCGGGACAGCGGTGCCCTATGGCTACACCTTC. Translation: CASSSGTAVPYGYTF.

This chain uses TRBV10-3 with TRBJ1-3; 7 bases are shared with TRBD1. The CDR3 has 14 residues. Unmatched junction bases numbered 2, after V lost 6 bases and J lost 0 bases. CDR1 and CDR2 (germline): ENHRY, SYGVKD. CDR3 loop: CAIRGDSSGNTIYF. DNA for the CDR3: TGTGCCATCAGAGGGGACAGCTCTGGAAACACCATATATTTT.

The rearrangement uses TRBV10-1 and TRBJ2-1, with TRBD1 identical over 7 bases. Trimming at V came to 0 bases and at J to 3 bases, leaving 5 bases not matched to a gene. CDR3 length: 16 amino acids. The V gene's germline CDR1 is WNHNN and CDR2 SYGVQD (reference sequence). The DNA of the CDR3 is TGCGCCAGCAGTGAGTCGAGAGGGGGCAGCTACAATGAGCAGTTCTTC. Amino acid sequence: CASSESRGGSYNEQFF.

The chain carries TRBV27 and TRBJ2-7, with 9 bases aligning to TRBD1. Trimming at V came to 3 bases and at J to 2 bases, leaving 5 bases not matched to a gene. The CDR3 totals 15 residues. Germline V lookup: CDR1 MNHEY, CDR2 SMNVEV (reference sequence). The CDR3: CASSFLRQGAYEQYF. CDR3 in DNA: TGTGCCAGCAGTTTTCTTCGACAGGGGGCCTACGAGCAGTACTTC.

J is TRBJ2-5 and V is TRBV7-9; possibly TRBD2 for D (6 bases). The V gene's germline CDR1 is SEHNR and CDR2 FQNEAQ (reference sequence). The V end lost 1 base, the J end lost 4 bases, and 7 bases lay between the germline ends. The CDR3 consists of 13 residues. In DNA, the CDR3 is TGTGCCAGCAGCTTAGGTAGCGGAGAGACCCAGTACTTC. Translated, it gives CASSLGSGETQYF.

This sequence joins TRBV19 and TRBJ1-6; D gene uncertain. The germline V gene encodes CDR1 LNHDA and CDR2 SQIVND (reference sequence). The CDR3 has 13 residues. V lost 10 bases and J 8 bases, leaving 15 bases between the germline ends. In DNA form, the CDR3 reads TGTGCCACCTCAGCGGGCAGCGATTCACCCCTCCACTTT. This sequence encodes CATSAGSDSPLHF.

The chain employs TRBV5-1 and TRBJ1-2; 8 nucleotides line up with TRBD1. This CDR3 contains 14 residues. CDR1 and CDR2 (germline): SGHRS, YFSETQ. Trimming cost V 4 bases and J 5 bases; bases outside gene matches: 7. In nucleotides, the CDR3 is TGCGCCAGCAGCCCAGGCCGGACAGGGTATGGCTACACCTTC. Translation gives CASSPGRTGYGYTF. Drawing the rest from reference TRBV5-1 and TRBJ1-2, the complete variable domain is KAGVTQTPRYLIKTRGQQVTLSCSPISGHRSVSWYQQTPGQGLQFLFEYFSETQRNKGNFPGRFSGRQFSNSRSEMNVSTLELGDSALYLCASSPGRTGYGYTFGSGTRLTVV.